The 7 T cell receptor beta chains presented below share a single source sample, sequenced in a study of beta chain features in type 1 diabetes. The study, taken as a whole, reports: TCRB CDR3s were moderately but significantly shorter in Type 1 diabetes patients in all four CD4+ subsets.

Their antigens remain unidentified. The study reverse transcribed the entire isolated RNA, so it sequenced expressed TCRB transcripts. Method: immunoSEQ multiplex PCR; TCRdb's copy keeps in-frame clones and lacks some. The sample lists about 99,000 clones; 28% were seen once. The sample taken for sequencing was central memory CD4+ T cells from blood. These TCRs come from a woman aged 18-29 years with type 1 diabetes.

This clone showed up just a few times. The chain uses TRBV4-3 and TRBJ2-5, with 9 bases that match TRBD2. In germline, CDR1 is LGHNA, CDR2 YSLEER. V was clipped by 0 bases and J by 4 bases; unmatched bases: 9. This CDR3 spans 17 amino acids. Here the CDR3 DNA reads TGCGCCAGCAGCCAAGATGGCGCGCGGGAGGGCCCAGAGACCCAGTACTTC. This codes for CASSQDGAREGPETQYF.

The rearrangement joins TRBV30 to TRBJ2-1; 12 bases map to TRBD2. V gave up 3 bases and J gave up 15 bases; unmatched junction bases: 12. Germline V gene sequence: CDR1 GTSNPN, CDR2 SVGIG (reference sequence). This CDR3 has 14 amino acids. CDR3 region: CAWRWPLAGGPLFF. The CDR3 DNA is TGTGCCTGGAGATGGCCCCTAGCGGGAGGGCCCCTGTTCTTC.

This clone appeared a few times. This chain uses TRBV25-1 with TRBJ2-7; 8 bases are a match to TRBD1. This CDR3 spans 15 amino acids. With V trimmed by 5 bases and J by 5 bases, 11 bases remained unmatched. The germline V gene has CDR1 MGHDK and CDR2 SYGVNS. The CDR3 DNA reads TGTGCCAGCAGTTTATTGGACAGGGATCTCGACGAGCAGTACTTC. It translates to CASSLLDRDLDEQYF.

A few counts support this clone. The rearrangement uses TRBV6-5 and TRBJ1-4; D perhaps matches TRBD1 (6 bases). Per germline, CDR1 MNHEY and CDR2 SVGAGI. This CDR3 is 15 amino acids long. V was clipped by 5 bases and J by 7 bases, with 17 bases between them. CDR3 sequence reads: CASSRLRGAGEKLFF. The CDR3 DNA reads TGTGCCAGCAGTCGCCTACGGGGGGCAGGTGAAAAACTGTTTTTT.

The table lists this clone with a count of one. The chain employs TRBV19 and TRBJ1-4; tentatively, D is TRBD1 (5 bases). The V and J ends lost 6 bases and 8 bases respectively, with 13 bases between them. The germline V gene has CDR1 LNHDA and CDR2 SQIVND (reference sequence). The CDR3 contains 13 residues. The CDR3 DNA is TGTGCCAGTAGGGAGCTCCAGGGCGAAAAACTGTTTTTT. It is translated as CASRELQGEKLFF.

V and J are TRBV6-5 and TRBJ1-2; D remains unclear. Trimming removed 5 bases from V and 8 bases from J, with 15 bases in between. The CDR3 has 13 amino acids. Looked up from germline, CDR1 is MNHEY and CDR2 is SVGAGI. As DNA, the CDR3 is TGTGCCAGCAGTCAAGACTCAATGCACGGCTACACCTTC. Translation: CASSQDSMHGYTF.

About this clone: In the same sample, other DNA sequences code for this CDR3. The chain carries TRBV11-2 and TRBJ1-1; D call uncertain. Trimming took off 1 base at V and 3 bases at J, with 6 bases between the two ends. The CDR3 is 13 amino acids. Looked up from germline, CDR1 is SGHAT and CDR2 is FQNNGV. The CDR3 sequence is CASSLALYTEAFF. CDR3 DNA sequence: TGTGCCAGCAGCTTAGCTTTATACACTGAAGCTTTCTTT.